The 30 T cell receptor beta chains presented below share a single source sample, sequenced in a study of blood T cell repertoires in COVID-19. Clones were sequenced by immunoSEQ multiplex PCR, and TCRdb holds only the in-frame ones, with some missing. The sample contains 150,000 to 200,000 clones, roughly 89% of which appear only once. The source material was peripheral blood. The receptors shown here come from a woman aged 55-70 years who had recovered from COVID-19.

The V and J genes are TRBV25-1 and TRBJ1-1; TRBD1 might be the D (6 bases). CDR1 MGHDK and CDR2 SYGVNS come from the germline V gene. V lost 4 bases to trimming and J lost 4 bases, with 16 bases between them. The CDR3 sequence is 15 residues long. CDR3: CASSASGGGRTEAFF. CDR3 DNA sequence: TGTGCCAGCAGTGCATCGGGGGGCGGTCGCACTGAAGCTTTCTTT.

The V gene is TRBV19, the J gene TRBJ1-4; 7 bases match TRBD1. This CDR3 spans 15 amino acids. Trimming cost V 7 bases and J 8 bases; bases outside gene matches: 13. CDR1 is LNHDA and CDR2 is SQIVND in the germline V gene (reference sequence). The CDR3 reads CASTLLGAQGEKLFF. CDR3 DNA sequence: TGTGCCAGTACGCTATTAGGGGCACAGGGGGAAAAACTGTTTTTT.

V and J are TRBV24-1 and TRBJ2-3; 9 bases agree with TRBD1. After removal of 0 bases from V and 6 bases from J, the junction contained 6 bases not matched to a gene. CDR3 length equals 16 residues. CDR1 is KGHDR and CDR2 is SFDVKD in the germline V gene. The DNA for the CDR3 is TGTGCCACCAGTGATTTGGGAGGGACAGGGAGCGATACGCAGTATTTT. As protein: CATSDLGGTGSDTQYF.

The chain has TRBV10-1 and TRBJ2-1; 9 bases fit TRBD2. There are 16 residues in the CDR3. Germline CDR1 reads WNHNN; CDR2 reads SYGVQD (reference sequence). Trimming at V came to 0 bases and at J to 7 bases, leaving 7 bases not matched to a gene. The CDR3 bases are TGCGCCAGCAGTGAGTCTAGGCTAGCGGGGAGGAATGAGCAGTTCTTC. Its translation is CASSESRLAGRNEQFF.

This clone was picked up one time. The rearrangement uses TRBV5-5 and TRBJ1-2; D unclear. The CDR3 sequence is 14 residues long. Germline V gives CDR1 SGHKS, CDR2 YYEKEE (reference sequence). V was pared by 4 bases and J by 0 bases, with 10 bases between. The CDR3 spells CASSPVGANYGYTF. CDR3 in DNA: TGTGCCAGCAGCCCCGTCGGAGCTAACTATGGCTACACCTTC.

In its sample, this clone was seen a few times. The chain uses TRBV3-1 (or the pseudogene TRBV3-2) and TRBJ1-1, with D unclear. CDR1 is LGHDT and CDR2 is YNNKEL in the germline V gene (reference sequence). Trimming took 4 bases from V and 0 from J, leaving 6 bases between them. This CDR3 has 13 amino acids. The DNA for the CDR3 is TGTGCCAGCAGCCGAACTTTGAACACTGAAGCTTTCTTT. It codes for CASSRTLNTEAFF.

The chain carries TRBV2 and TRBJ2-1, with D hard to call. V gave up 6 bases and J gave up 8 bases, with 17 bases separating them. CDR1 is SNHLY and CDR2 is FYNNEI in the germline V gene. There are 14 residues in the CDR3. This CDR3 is CASSSYLHIYEQFF. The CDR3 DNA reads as TGTGCCAGCAGCTCCTATCTCCATATTTATGAGCAGTTCTTC.

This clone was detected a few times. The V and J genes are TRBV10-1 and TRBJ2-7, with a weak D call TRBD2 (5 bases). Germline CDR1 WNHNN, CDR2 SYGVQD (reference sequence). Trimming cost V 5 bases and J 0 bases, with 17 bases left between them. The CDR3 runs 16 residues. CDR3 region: CASSLGLRESSYEQYF. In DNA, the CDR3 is TGCGCCAGCAGTCTGGGTCTGAGGGAAAGCTCCTACGAGCAGTACTTC.

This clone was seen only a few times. The CDR3 DNA reads as TGTGCCAGCAGTTCGACCGGGACAGGGCTTATGGGAAACACTGAAGCTTTCTTT. Protein: CASSSTGTGLMGNTEAFF. The chain couples TRBV28 to TRBJ1-1; TRBD1 matches 9 bases. Germline loops: CDR1 MDHEN, CDR2 SYDVKM. V lost 4 bases and J lost 2; bases outside the gene matches: 14. This CDR3 comprises 18 residues. The variable domain in full, with the rest retrieved from reference TRBV28 and TRBJ1-1, is DVKVTQSSRYLVKRTGEKVFLECVQDMDHENMFWYRQDPGLGLRLIYFSYDVKMKEKGDIPEGYSVSREKKERFSLILESASTNQTSMYLCASSSTGTGLMGNTEAFFGQGTRLTVV.

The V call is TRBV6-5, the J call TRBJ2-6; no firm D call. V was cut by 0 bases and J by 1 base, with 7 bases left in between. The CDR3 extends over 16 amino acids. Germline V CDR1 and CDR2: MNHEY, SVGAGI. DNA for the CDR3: TGTGCCAGCAGTTACTCGAGCCCTTCTGGGGCCAACGTCCTGACTTTC. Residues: CASSYSSPSGANVLTF.

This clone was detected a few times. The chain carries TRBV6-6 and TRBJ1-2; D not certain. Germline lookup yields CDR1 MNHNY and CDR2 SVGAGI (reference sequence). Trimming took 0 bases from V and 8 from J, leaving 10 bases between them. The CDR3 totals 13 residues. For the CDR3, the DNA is TGTGCCAGCAGTTACTCCTCTACCTGGGGCTACACCTTC. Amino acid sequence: CASSYSSTWGYTF.

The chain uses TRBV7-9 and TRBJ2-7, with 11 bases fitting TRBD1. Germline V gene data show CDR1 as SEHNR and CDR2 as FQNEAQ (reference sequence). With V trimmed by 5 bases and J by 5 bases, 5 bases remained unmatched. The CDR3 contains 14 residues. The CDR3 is CASSPWTGGNEQYF. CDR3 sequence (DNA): TGTGCCAGCAGCCCATGGACAGGGGGCAACGAGCAGTACTTC.

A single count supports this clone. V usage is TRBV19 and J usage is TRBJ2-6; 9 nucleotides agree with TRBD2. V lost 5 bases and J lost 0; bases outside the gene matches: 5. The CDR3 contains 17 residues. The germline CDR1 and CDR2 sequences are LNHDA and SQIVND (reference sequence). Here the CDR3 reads CASSALAGNSGANVLTF. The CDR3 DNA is TGTGCCAGTAGTGCCCTAGCGGGAAACTCTGGGGCCAACGTCCTGACTTTC. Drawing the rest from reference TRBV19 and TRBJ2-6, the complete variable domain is DGGITQSPKYLFRKEGQNVTLSCEQNLNHDAMYWYRQDPGQGLRLIYYSQIVNDFQKGDIAEGYSVSREKKESFPLTVTSAQKNPTAFYLCASSALAGNSGANVLTFGAGSRLTVL.

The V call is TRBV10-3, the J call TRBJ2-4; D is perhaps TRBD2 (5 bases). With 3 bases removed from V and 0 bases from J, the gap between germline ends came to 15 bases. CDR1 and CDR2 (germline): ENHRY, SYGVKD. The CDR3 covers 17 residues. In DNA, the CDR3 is TGTGCCATCAGTGATCCCCCCGGGAACCTAGCCAAAAACATTCAGTACTTC. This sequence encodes CAISDPPGNLAKNIQYF.

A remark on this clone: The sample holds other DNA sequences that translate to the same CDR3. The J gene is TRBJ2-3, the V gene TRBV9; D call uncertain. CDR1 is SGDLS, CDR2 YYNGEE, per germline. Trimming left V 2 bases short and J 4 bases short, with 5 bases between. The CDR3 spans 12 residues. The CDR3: CASSVSADTQYF. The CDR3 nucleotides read TGTGCCAGCAGCGTTAGTGCAGATACGCAGTATTTT.

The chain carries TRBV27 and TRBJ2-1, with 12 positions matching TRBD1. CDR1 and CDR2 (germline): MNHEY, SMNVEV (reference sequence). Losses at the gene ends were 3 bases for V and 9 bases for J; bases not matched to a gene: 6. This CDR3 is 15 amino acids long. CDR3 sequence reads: CASSLPGQGAGEQFF. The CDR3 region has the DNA TGTGCCAGCAGTTTGCCGGGACAGGGGGCAGGTGAGCAGTTCTTC.

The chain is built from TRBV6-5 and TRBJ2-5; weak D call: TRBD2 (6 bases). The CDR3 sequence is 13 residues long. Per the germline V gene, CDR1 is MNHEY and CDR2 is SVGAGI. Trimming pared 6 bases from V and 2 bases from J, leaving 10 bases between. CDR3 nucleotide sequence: TGTGCCAGCAGAATAGCGGATCAAGAGACCCAGTACTTC. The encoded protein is CASRIADQETQYF.

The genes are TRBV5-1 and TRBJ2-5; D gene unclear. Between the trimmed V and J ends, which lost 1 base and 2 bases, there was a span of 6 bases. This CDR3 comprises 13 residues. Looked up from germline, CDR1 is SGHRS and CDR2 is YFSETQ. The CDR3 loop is CASSLLLQETQYF. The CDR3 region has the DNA TGCGCCAGCAGCTTGCTTTTACAAGAGACCCAGTACTTC.

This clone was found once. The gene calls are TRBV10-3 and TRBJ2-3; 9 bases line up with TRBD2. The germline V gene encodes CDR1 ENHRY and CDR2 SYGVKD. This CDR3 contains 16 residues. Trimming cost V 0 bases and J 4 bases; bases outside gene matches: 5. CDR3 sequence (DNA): TGTGCCATCAGTGAGTCGGCGGGGGGGCCCTCAGATACGCAGTATTTT. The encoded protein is CAISESAGGPSDTQYF.

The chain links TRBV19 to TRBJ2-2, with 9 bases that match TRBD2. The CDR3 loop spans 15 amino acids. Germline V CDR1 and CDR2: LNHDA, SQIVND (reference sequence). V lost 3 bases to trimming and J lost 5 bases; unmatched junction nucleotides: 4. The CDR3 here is CASSMRGGITGELFF. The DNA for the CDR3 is TGTGCCAGTAGTATGCGGGGGGGAATTACCGGGGAGCTGTTTTTT.

For the CDR3, the DNA is TGTGCCAGCAGTCAGAGGGCCTCAGGGGGGGAAAAACTGTTTTTT. The encoded protein is CASSQRASGGEKLFF. The chain combines TRBV6-5 with TRBJ1-4; 7 bases fit TRBD1. The CDR3 spans 15 residues. V was clipped by 5 bases and J by 8 bases; unmatched bases: 11. CDR1 is MNHEY, CDR2 SVGAGI, per germline.

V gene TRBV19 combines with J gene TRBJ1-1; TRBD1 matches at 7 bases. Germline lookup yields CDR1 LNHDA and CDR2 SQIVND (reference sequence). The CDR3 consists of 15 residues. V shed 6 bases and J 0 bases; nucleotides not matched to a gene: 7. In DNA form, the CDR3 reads TGTGCCAGTAGCTTTCCCGGGACAGTGAACACTGAAGCTTTCTTT. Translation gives CASSFPGTVNTEAFF. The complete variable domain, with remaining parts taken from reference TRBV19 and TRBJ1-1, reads DGGITQSPKYLFRKEGQNVTLSCEQNLNHDAMYWYRQDPGQGLRLIYYSQIVNDFQKGDIAEGYSVSREKKESFPLTVTSAQKNPTAFYLCASSFPGTVNTEAFFGQGTRLTVV.

The CDR3 protein is CASSVGTSGGPSTDTQYF. Written as DNA, the CDR3 is TGTGCCAGCAGCGTAGGGACTAGCGGGGGACCAAGCACAGATACGCAGTATTTT. The chain recombines TRBV9 with TRBJ2-3; TRBD2 matches at 13 bases. CDR1 is SGDLS, CDR2 YYNGEE, per germline. Trimming removed 0 bases from V and 0 bases from J; junction bases left unmatched: 4. This CDR3 contains 18 residues.

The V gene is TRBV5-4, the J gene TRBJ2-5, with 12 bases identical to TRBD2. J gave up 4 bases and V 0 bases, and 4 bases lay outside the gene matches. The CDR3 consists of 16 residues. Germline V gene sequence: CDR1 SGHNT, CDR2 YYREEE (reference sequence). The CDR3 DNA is TGTGCCAGCAGCTTGGAACTAGCGGGGGGAAGAGAGACCCAGTACTTC. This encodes CASSLELAGGRETQYF.

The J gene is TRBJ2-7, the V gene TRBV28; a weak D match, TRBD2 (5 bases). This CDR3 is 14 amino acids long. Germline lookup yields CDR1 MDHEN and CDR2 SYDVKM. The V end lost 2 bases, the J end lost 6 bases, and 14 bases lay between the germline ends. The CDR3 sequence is CASSLEGPISEQYF. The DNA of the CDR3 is TGTGCCAGCAGTTTAGAGGGCCCCATTAGCGAGCAGTACTTC.

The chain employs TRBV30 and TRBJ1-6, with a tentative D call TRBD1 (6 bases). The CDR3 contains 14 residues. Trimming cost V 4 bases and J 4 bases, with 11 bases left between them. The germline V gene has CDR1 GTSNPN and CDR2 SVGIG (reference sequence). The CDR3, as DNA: TGTGCCTGGATCGATACAGGGTATAATTCACCCCTCCACTTT. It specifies CAWIDTGYNSPLHF.

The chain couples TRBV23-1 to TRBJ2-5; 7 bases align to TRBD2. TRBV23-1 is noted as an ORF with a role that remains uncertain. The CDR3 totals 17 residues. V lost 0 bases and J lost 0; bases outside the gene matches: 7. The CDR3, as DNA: TGCGCCAGCAGTCAATCATCGACTAGCTGCCACCAAGAGACCCAGTACTTC. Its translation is CASSQSSTSCHQETQYF.

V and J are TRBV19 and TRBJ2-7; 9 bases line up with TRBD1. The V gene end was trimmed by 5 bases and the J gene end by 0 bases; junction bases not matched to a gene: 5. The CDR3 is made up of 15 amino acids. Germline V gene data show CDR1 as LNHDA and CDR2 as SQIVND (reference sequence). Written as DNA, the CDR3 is TGTGCCAGTAGTCCCGGGACAGGGAGCTCCTACGAGCAGTACTTC. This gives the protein CASSPGTGSSYEQYF. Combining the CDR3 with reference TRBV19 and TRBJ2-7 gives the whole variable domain DGGITQSPKYLFRKEGQNVTLSCEQNLNHDAMYWYRQDPGQGLRLIYYSQIVNDFQKGDIAEGYSVSREKKESFPLTVTSAQKNPTAFYLCASSPGTGSSYEQYFGPGTRLTVT.

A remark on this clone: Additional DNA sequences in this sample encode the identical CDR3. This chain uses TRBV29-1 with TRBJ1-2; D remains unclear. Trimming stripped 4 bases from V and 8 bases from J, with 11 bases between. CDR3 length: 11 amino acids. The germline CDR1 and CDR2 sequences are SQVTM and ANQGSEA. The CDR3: CSVGAGGGYTF. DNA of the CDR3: TGCAGCGTTGGCGCGGGCGGGGGCTACACCTTC.

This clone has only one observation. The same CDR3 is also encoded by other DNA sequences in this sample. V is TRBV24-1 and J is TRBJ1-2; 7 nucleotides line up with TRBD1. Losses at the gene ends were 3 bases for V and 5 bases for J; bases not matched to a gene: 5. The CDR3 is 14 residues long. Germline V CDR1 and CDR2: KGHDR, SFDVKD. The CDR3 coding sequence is TGTGCCACCAGTGATGAAGACAGGGTATATGGCTACACCTTC. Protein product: CATSDEDRVYGYTF.